This TCR beta chain appears in the sequencing data of a study of shared clonotypes between healthy human individuals. As concerns this clone: Other DNA sequences in the sample encode the same CDR3.

The CDR3 is made up of 12 amino acids. CDR1 and CDR2 from the germline V gene are MDHEN and SYDVKM. Trimming shortened V by 4 bases and J by 0 bases, and 4 bases separated the two germline ends. Sequencing was performed with immunoSEQ multiplex PCR; in TCRdb, only in-frame clones are kept and a portion is missing. The repertoire includes about 2.4 million clones, 80% to 95% of them detected once, and roughly 0.39% sits in the top ten. V is TRBV28 and J is TRBJ2-7; D gene uncertain. The TCR was taken from a man between 18 and 35 years old in good health. Some clones in this sample may be carry-over from other donors' samples. The source material was naive CD4+ T cells from PBMCs. The subset here: CD45RA+ positively selected. For the CDR3, the DNA is TGTGCCAGCAGTTCCCCCTCCTACGAGCAGTACTTC. This encodes CASSSPSYEQYF.